Listed below are T cell receptor beta chains from one sample, sequenced in a study of OX40 agonist ivuxolimab in advanced cancers. Sequenced by immunoSEQ multiplex PCR; TCRdb stores in-frame clones only, minus some. Of about 59,000 clones listed, approximately 84% are singletons. The sequenced sample was CD4+ or CD8+ T cells sorted from blood, obtained in a trial of the OX40 agonist ivuxolimab. These TCRs come from an adult with an advanced solid tumor such as melanoma, head and neck, liver or kidney cancer. Each CDR3 is given with its conserved first and last residue. The D gene is left open where the match is weak. Some rows have no size entry. The others give once, few or many, or a class for an expanded clone.

abundance	j_gene	v_gene	d_gene	CDR3nt	CDR3aa
-	TRBJ2-3	TRBV19	TRBD2	TGTGCCAGTAGTGGGGGACTAGCGGGAGGGACCCCAAGCACAGATACGCAGTATTTT	CASSGGLAGGTPSTDTQYF
-	TRBJ2-5	TRBV11-2	-	TGTGCCAGCAGCTTAAGCCGGCCCCAAGAGACCCAGTACTTC	CASSLSRPQETQYF
-	TRBJ1-2	TRBV4-2	TRBD1	TGTGCCAGCAGAACAGGGACAGCGGATGAATATGGCTACACCTTC	CASRTGTADEYGYTF
-	TRBJ2-1	TRBV14	TRBD2	TGTGCCAGCAGCCAAGATAGGGGACTAAAGAAGTTCTTC	CASSQDRGLKKFF
-	TRBJ2-1	TRBV9	TRBD2	TGTGCCAGCAGCACACGGGGGGAAATCTCCTACAATGAGCAGTTCTTC	CASSTRGEISYNEQFF
-	TRBJ2-2	TRBV7-3	TRBD1	TGTGCCAGCAGCCACCAACTGACAGGGGGCAGCACCGGGGAGCTGTTTTTT	CASSHQLTGGSTGELFF
-	TRBJ2-7	TRBV27	-	TGTGCCAGCAGTAGGGCGGGTGGGTTCTACGAGCAGTACTTC	CASSRAGGFYEQYF
once	TRBJ1-6	TRBV14	-	TGTGCCAGCAGCCAATTTCGGATAGGGGGTTCACCCCTCCACTTT	CASSQFRIGGSPLHF
-	TRBJ1-2	TRBV28	-	TGTGCCAGCAGCGATCCCGGCGGCTACACCTTC	CASSDPGGYTF
-	TRBJ2-7	TRBV11-1	-	TGTGCCAGCAGCTTAAACGGGGGGCCCCACGAGCAGTACTTC	CASSLNGGPHEQYF
-	TRBJ1-2	TRBV6-6	TRBD1	TGTGCCAGCAGTTACCTCGGGACAGGCAACTATGGCTACACCTTC	CASSYLGTGNYGYTF
-	TRBJ1-5	TRBV6-6	-	TGTGCCAGCACCCCCGGGCCAGGGACTAGCAATCAGCCCCAGCATTTT	CASTPGPGTSNQPQHF
-	TRBJ2-7	TRBV7-3	-	TGTGCCAGCAGCTTACCCGGACAGGAGGGACGCTACTCCTACGAGCAGTACTTC	CASSLPGQEGRYSYEQYF
-	TRBJ1-5	TRBV11-2	-	TGTGCCAGCAGCTTAGCGGGCGCCTCCGGTCAGCCCCAGCATTTT	CASSLAGASGQPQHF
-	TRBJ1-2	TRBV28	-	TGTGCCAGCAGGCAAACAGGGACCCAAGGCTATGGCTACACCTTC	CASRQTGTQGYGYTF
-	TRBJ1-4	TRBV19	-	TGTGCCAGCTCCATGAGCAACGAAAAACTGTTTTTT	CASSMSNEKLFF
-	TRBJ1-1	TRBV7-9	-	TGTGCCAGCAGAAGACAGGAAGGCACTGAAGCTTTCTTT	CASRRQEGTEAFF
-	TRBJ1-2	TRBV28	TRBD1	TGTGCCAGCATCCTAGCGCAGGGGGCTGGGGGCTACACCTTC	CASILAQGAGGYTF
-	TRBJ1-6	TRBV5-5	-	TGTGCCAGCAGCCCAGACCGGTTCGCCCTCCACTTT	CASSPDRFALHF
-	TRBJ2-7	TRBV6-5	-	TGTGCCAGCAGCATGACCTACGAGCAGTACTTC	CASSMTYEQYF
-	TRBJ2-1	TRBV27	TRBD1	TGTGCCAGCAGATCAGACAGGGGTGCCTACAATGAGCAGTTCTTC	CASRSDRGAYNEQFF
-	TRBJ1-5	TRBV4-1	-	TGCGCCAGCAGCCCCCGTGGCGGATTCTACAATCAGCCCCAGCATTTT	CASSPRGGFYNQPQHF
-	TRBJ2-7	TRBV30	TRBD1	TGTGCCTGGGCCCACCGGGACAGGGGCGAGCAGTACTTC	CAWAHRDRGEQYF
-	TRBJ2-7	TRBV28	-	TGTGCCAGCAGTGCAACCTCGACAGGACGGTACGAGCAGTACTTC	CASSATSTGRYEQYF
-	TRBJ1-2	TRBV28	TRBD1	TGTGCCAGCAGTCTCTATCGGACAGGGGGGTCGTATGGCTACACCTTC	CASSLYRTGGSYGYTF
-	TRBJ2-2	TRBV28	TRBD2	TGTGCCAGCAGTTGGGATAGCGGGGCTCCGACCGGGGAGCTGTTTTTT	CASSWDSGAPTGELFF
few	TRBJ1-1	TRBV10-3	TRBD1	TGTGCCATCAGTGACCCTGGACAGGGGGCGGGTACTGAAGCTTTCTTT	CAISDPGQGAGTEAFF
-	TRBJ2-2	TRBV11-3	-	TGTGCCAGCAGCGGATTTCCTGGAGGCGGGGAGCTGTTTTTT	CASSGFPGGGELFF
-	TRBJ1-5	TRBV28	-	TGTGCCAGCAGTTTATCACAGGGCAATCAGCCCCAGCATTTT	CASSLSQGNQPQHF
once	TRBJ1-5	TRBV10-2	TRBD1	TGCGCCAGCAGTGGGACAGGGGCAGGACAGCCCCAGCATTTT	CASSGTGAGQPQHF
once	TRBJ1-2	TRBV5-1	-	TGCGCCAGCAGCAGGGGCCCAGATGGCTACACCTTC	CASSRGPDGYTF
-	TRBJ2-1	TRBV5-8	TRBD1	TGTGCCAGCAGCCCGGACAGGGGGCTCAATGAGCAGTTCTTC	CASSPDRGLNEQFF
-	TRBJ2-2	TRBV10-3	-	TGTGCCATCAGTGAGTCCCTCGGGGGGAACACCGGGGAGCTGTTTTTT	CAISESLGGNTGELFF
once	TRBJ2-2	TRBV7-9	-	TGTGCCAGCAGCTTTAGTAGGTACACCGGGGAGCTGTTTTTT	CASSFSRYTGELFF
once	TRBJ1-3	TRBV5-8	-	TGTGCCAGCAGCCTTAATCTAGGAAACACCATATATTTT	CASSLNLGNTIYF
-	TRBJ2-1	TRBV18	-	TGTGCCAGCTCACCATCTGGGGTGTACTACAATGAGCAGTTCTTC	CASSPSGVYYNEQFF
-	TRBJ1-2	TRBV5-1	TRBD1	TGCGCCAGCAGCGGGGGACAGGATTGGTCTGGCTACACCTTC	CASSGGQDWSGYTF
-	TRBJ2-6	TRBV5-1	-	TGCGCCAGCAGCTTCCCCCTCCAGACGGTCTCTGGGGCCAACGTCCTGACTTTC	CASSFPLQTVSGANVLTF
-	TRBJ2-7	TRBV7-3	TRBD1	TGTGCCAGCAGCTTATACAGGGGCTACGAGCAGTACTTC	CASSLYRGYEQYF
-	TRBJ1-3	TRBV9	-	TGTGCCAGCAGCGTATCCACTCTCGGAAACACCATATATTTT	CASSVSTLGNTIYF
-	TRBJ1-1	TRBV7-2	TRBD1	TGTGCCAGCAAATTAAACAGGGGGAACACTGAAGCTTTCTTT	CASKLNRGNTEAFF
-	TRBJ2-1	TRBV15	TRBD1	TGTGCCACCAGCCCATCGGGGACAGACTACAATGAGCAGTTCTTC	CATSPSGTDYNEQFF
-	TRBJ1-4	TRBV29-1	TRBD1	TGCAGCGCTGGACAGGGGCGCCATGAAAAACTGTTTTTT	CSAGQGRHEKLFF
-	TRBJ2-7	TRBV4-1	TRBD2	TGCGCCAGCAGCCACCCGGGACTAGCGGGAGGGCCCCTCTCCTACGAGCAGTACTTC	CASSHPGLAGGPLSYEQYF
-	TRBJ2-5	TRBV27	-	TGTGCCAGCAGTTTATCTCAGGGTGGAGAGACCCAGTACTTC	CASSLSQGGETQYF
-	TRBJ2-7	TRBV18	TRBD1	TGTGCCAGCTCACCGGACAGGGTGAGGGCCTACGAGCAGTACTTC	CASSPDRVRAYEQYF
-	TRBJ1-4	TRBV18	-	TGTGCCAGCTCACCCAGACAGGCCGAGGGTGAAAAACTGTTTTTT	CASSPRQAEGEKLFF
-	TRBJ2-7	TRBV14	-	TGTGCCAGCAGCCAAGCTCCCGGACGGTACTACGAGCAGTACTTC	CASSQAPGRYYEQYF
-	TRBJ2-1	TRBV2	TRBD2	TGTGCCGGGGAGTTGGCGGGGGGTGACAATGAGCAGTTCTTC	CAGELAGGDNEQFF
-	TRBJ2-2	TRBV4-3	TRBD1	TGCGCCAGCAGCCAGAACGCAGGGGGCCTGCCCGGGGAGCTGTTTTTT	CASSQNAGGLPGELFF
-	TRBJ2-7	TRBV5-1	TRBD2	TGCGCCAGCAGCATCCGGACTAGCGGTTACTACGAGCAGTACTTC	CASSIRTSGYYEQYF
once	TRBJ1-1	TRBV6-5	-	TGTGCCAGCAGTTACCGAGGACCGAACACTGAAGCTTTCTTT	CASSYRGPNTEAFF